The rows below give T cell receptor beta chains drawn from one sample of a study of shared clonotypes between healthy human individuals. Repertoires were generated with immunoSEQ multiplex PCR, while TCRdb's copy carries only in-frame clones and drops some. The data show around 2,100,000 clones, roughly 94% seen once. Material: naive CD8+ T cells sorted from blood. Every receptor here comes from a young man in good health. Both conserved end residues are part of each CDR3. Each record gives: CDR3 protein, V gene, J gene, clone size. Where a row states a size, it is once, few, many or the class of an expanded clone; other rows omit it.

CDR3aa: CASSYFGTRTDTQYF
v_gene: TRBV6-6
j_gene: TRBJ2-3
abundance: once

CDR3aa: CASSQWTGAYNEQFF
v_gene: TRBV19
j_gene: TRBJ2-1
abundance: .

CDR3aa: CASSGDSTEAFF
v_gene: TRBV6-1
j_gene: TRBJ1-1
abundance: .

CDR3aa: CASSIEGLPTNEQFF
v_gene: TRBV19
j_gene: TRBJ2-1
abundance: few

CDR3aa: CASSPNEGVYNEQFF
v_gene: TRBV18
j_gene: TRBJ2-1
abundance: .

CDR3aa: CASSQAPFGLSSYNSPLHF
v_gene: TRBV4-1
j_gene: TRBJ1-6
abundance: .

CDR3aa: CASGGGSQETQYF
v_gene: TRBV27
j_gene: TRBJ2-5
abundance: .

CDR3aa: CASSIGSARSPYEQYF
v_gene: TRBV19
j_gene: TRBJ2-7
abundance: .

CDR3aa: CASSLGTGNQPQHF
v_gene: TRBV7-9
j_gene: TRBJ1-5
abundance: .

CDR3aa: CASSFKPGPGGEQYF
v_gene: TRBV7-9
j_gene: TRBJ2-7
abundance: .

CDR3aa: CASSPAGLYEQYF
v_gene: TRBV28
j_gene: TRBJ2-7
abundance: .

CDR3aa: CASSLSTGYYGTGELFF
v_gene: TRBV25-1
j_gene: TRBJ2-2
abundance: .

CDR3aa: CATSRVLGGWDNEQFF
v_gene: TRBV15
j_gene: TRBJ2-1
abundance: once

CDR3aa: CASSVGGEGEQFF
v_gene: TRBV9
j_gene: TRBJ2-1
abundance: .

CDR3aa: CASSLSASSYNEQFF
v_gene: TRBV5-1
j_gene: TRBJ2-1
abundance: once

CDR3aa: CASSTTYSEQFF
v_gene: TRBV2
j_gene: TRBJ2-1
abundance: .

CDR3aa: CASSYSGTGYPEQYF
v_gene: TRBV6-5
j_gene: TRBJ2-7
abundance: .

CDR3aa: CASSQDMGQIAFF
v_gene: TRBV4-2
j_gene: TRBJ1-1
abundance: .

CDR3aa: CASSVVSGRNYGYTF
v_gene: TRBV9
j_gene: TRBJ1-2
abundance: .

CDR3aa: CASSSRTGFNQPQHF
v_gene: TRBV27
j_gene: TRBJ1-5
abundance: once

CDR3aa: CASSQEDGITTDTQYF
v_gene: TRBV4-3
j_gene: TRBJ2-3
abundance: .

CDR3aa: CASSDTGASYEQYF
v_gene: TRBV9
j_gene: TRBJ2-7
abundance: .

CDR3aa: CASSVEGFYGYTF
v_gene: TRBV18
j_gene: TRBJ1-2
abundance: .

CDR3aa: CASSDMSSSYNSPLHF
v_gene: TRBV6-1
j_gene: TRBJ1-6
abundance: .

CDR3aa: CASSPPGGRSYEQYF
v_gene: TRBV6-5
j_gene: TRBJ2-7
abundance: few

CDR3aa: CASSQGSMNGEAFF
v_gene: TRBV4-3
j_gene: TRBJ1-1
abundance: .

CDR3aa: CASSFQPVTEAFF
v_gene: TRBV5-6
j_gene: TRBJ1-1
abundance: once

CDR3aa: CASSTPTRAGGANVLTF
v_gene: TRBV28
j_gene: TRBJ2-6
abundance: .

CDR3aa: CAISWAINTEAFF
v_gene: TRBV28
j_gene: TRBJ1-1
abundance: .

CDR3aa: CASSISGETEAFF
v_gene: TRBV27
j_gene: TRBJ1-1
abundance: once

CDR3aa: CATAGRVDSYEQYF
v_gene: TRBV5-4
j_gene: TRBJ2-7
abundance: once

CDR3aa: CASSVDASGSYEQYF
v_gene: TRBV9
j_gene: TRBJ2-7
abundance: .

CDR3aa: CASSFAGGQETQYF
v_gene: TRBV7-9
j_gene: TRBJ2-5
abundance: .

CDR3aa: CASSPGPSTEAFF
v_gene: TRBV7-3
j_gene: TRBJ1-1
abundance: .

CDR3aa: CASSIDHLGAVKETQYF
v_gene: TRBV19
j_gene: TRBJ2-5
abundance: .

CDR3aa: CASSHWGQGTDTQYF
v_gene: TRBV7-8
j_gene: TRBJ2-3
abundance: .

CDR3aa: CASSPRTSGYNEQFF
v_gene: TRBV7-9
j_gene: TRBJ2-1
abundance: .

CDR3aa: CASSIVGGLLSYNSPLHF
v_gene: TRBV19
j_gene: TRBJ1-6
abundance: .

CDR3aa: CAWSLSGGGTEAFF
v_gene: TRBV30
j_gene: TRBJ1-1
abundance: .

CDR3aa: CASSSTGEVNEQYF
v_gene: TRBV13
j_gene: TRBJ2-7
abundance: .

CDR3aa: CASSPLTSGFTYEQYF
v_gene: TRBV7-8
j_gene: TRBJ2-7
abundance: .

CDR3aa: CASSVEDSAYEQYF
v_gene: TRBV9
j_gene: TRBJ2-7
abundance: .

CDR3aa: CASSEVGGRAGGEQYF
v_gene: TRBV6-1
j_gene: TRBJ2-7
abundance: .

CDR3aa: CASGLVPLGLAFGELFF
v_gene: TRBV12-5
j_gene: TRBJ2-2
abundance: .

CDR3aa: CASLGGDTQYF
v_gene: TRBV2
j_gene: TRBJ2-3
abundance: .

CDR3aa: CASSEQGETYEQYF
v_gene: TRBV6-1
j_gene: TRBJ2-7
abundance: .

CDR3aa: CASSHSGANVLTF
v_gene: TRBV27
j_gene: TRBJ2-6
abundance: .

CDR3aa: CASSPTSGSRPYNEQFF
v_gene: TRBV27
j_gene: TRBJ2-1
abundance: .

CDR3aa: CASSVSSQGPQETQYF
v_gene: TRBV10-2
j_gene: TRBJ2-5
abundance: .

CDR3aa: CASSQDSWEGTLQETQYF
v_gene: TRBV4-1
j_gene: TRBJ2-5
abundance: .

CDR3aa: CASSVGVEGVYEQYF
v_gene: TRBV9
j_gene: TRBJ2-7
abundance: once

CDR3aa: CASSQDRNDNEQFF
v_gene: TRBV4-3
j_gene: TRBJ2-1
abundance: .

CDR3aa: CASSFGREFNYEQYF
v_gene: TRBV5-6
j_gene: TRBJ2-7
abundance: .

CDR3aa: CASSLVENTQYF
v_gene: TRBV5-6
j_gene: TRBJ2-3
abundance: .

CDR3aa: CASSGRGEGGEKLFF
v_gene: TRBV19
j_gene: TRBJ1-4
abundance: once

CDR3aa: CASSYGTGKIGIQYF
v_gene: TRBV7-9
j_gene: TRBJ2-4
abundance: once

CDR3aa: CSVNGGTGYGYTF
v_gene: TRBV29-1
j_gene: TRBJ1-2
abundance: .

CDR3aa: CASSAGDTGATDTQYF
v_gene: TRBV9
j_gene: TRBJ2-3
abundance: .